This T cell receptor (beta chain) was observed in a study of CD8 T cells in ankylosing spondylitis. The CDR3 is 14 amino acids. V was clipped by 3 bases and J by 4 bases; unmatched bases: 5. Germline V lookup: CDR1 DFQATT, CDR2 SNEGSKA (reference sequence). Study-wide results and caveats: Enrichment of disease-linked clones was reportedly significant in matched ankylosing spondylitis synovial fluid. For ankylosing spondylitis blood, a TCR beta motif of under 10 highly homologous variants appeared characteristic. Previously reported in reactive arthritis synovial fluid and blood were some of the motif variants.

This clonotype was counted between two and nine times. Its antigen remains unidentified. Quantitative 5'-RACE with molecular barcodes produced the TCR beta libraries. TCRdb passed the 5' RACE reads through MiXCR, listing each CDR3 protein once. The sample has some 840,000 distinct CDR3 sequences; roughly 12% are singletons. J is TRBJ2-3 and V is TRBV20-1; 9 nucleotides match TRBD1. The specimen sequenced was blood, either unsorted or a sorted T cell fraction (not recorded which). This TCR derives from a male donor with ankylosing spondylitis. CDR3 sequence reads: CSASRGQGADTQYF. CDR3 sequence (DNA): TGCAGTGCTAGTCGGGGACAGGGTGCAGATACGCAGTATTTT.